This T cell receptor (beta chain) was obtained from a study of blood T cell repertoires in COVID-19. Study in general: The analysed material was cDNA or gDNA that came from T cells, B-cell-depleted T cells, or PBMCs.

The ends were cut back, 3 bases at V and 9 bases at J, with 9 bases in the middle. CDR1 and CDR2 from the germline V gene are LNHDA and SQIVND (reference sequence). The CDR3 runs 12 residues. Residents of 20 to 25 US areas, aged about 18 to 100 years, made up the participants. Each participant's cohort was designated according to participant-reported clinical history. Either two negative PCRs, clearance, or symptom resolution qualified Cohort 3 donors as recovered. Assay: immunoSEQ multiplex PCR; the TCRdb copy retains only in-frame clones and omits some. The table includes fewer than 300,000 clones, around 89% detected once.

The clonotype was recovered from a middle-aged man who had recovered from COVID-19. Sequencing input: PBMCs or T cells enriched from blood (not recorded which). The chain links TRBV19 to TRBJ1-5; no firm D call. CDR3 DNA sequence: TGTGCCAGTAGTATTGAGTCCCGGCCCCAGCATTTT. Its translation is CASSIESRPQHF.